This passage covers 9 T cell receptor beta chains from one sample sequenced in a study of Graves' ophthalmopathy and Graves' hyperthyroidism. RNA transcripts yielded amplified TCR beta CDR3 regions. The library came from an HTBI-primed first-round RT-PCR and a second-round multiplex PCR. TCRdb independently ran MiXCR on the multiplex PCR reads; one entry per CDR3 protein. The data contain almost 400,000 distinct CDR3 sequences, roughly 18% of them singletons. Sequenced sample: peripheral blood. The receptors originated from a woman aged 18 to 35 with Graves' ophthalmopathy.

This clonotype was seen many times. A much larger clone lies a single base off, so this may be a read error. This chain links TRBV30 with TRBJ2-7; D tentatively reads TRBD1 or TRBD2 (5 bases each). Between the trimmed V and J ends, which lost 7 bases and 2 bases, there was a span of 12 bases. Germline V lookup: CDR1 GTSNPN, CDR2 SVGIG (reference sequence). This CDR3 region has 12 residues. CDR3 residues: CAFGARPYEQYF. The CDR3, as DNA: TGTGCCTTCGGGGCTAGGCCCTACGAGCAGTACTTC.

This clonotype was detected ten times or more. The chain couples TRBV4-1 to TRBJ2-7; the D gene is possibly TRBD2 (5 bases). CDR3 length: 14 amino acids. Deletions cut 4 bases from V and 4 bases from J, with 14 bases between. The germline gives CDR1 MGHRA, CDR2 YSYEKL. CDR3 coding DNA: TGCGCCAGCAGCCGGGAGAAATCGGGTTACGAGCAGTACTTC. The encoded protein is CASSREKSGYEQYF.

This clonotype was seen ten or more times. This chain connects TRBV28 to TRBJ2-2; TRBD1 matches 8 bases. This CDR3 spans 16 amino acids. CDR1 and CDR2 (germline): MDHEN, SYDVKM. Germline trimming cut 6 bases from V and 4 bases from J; bases unmatched to any gene: 10. The CDR3 DNA reads as TGTGCCAGCAGCCCCGCGTCGGACAGGGCCACCGGGGAGCTGTTTTTT. Its translation: CASSPASDRATGELFF.

This clonotype was seen repeatedly, ten times or more. V is TRBV6-1 and J is TRBJ2-4; no firm D call. Per the germline V gene, CDR1 is MNHNS and CDR2 is SASEGT. CDR3 length: 18 residues. V dropped 2 bases and J dropped 0 bases, with 17 bases sitting between them. CDR3 coding DNA: TGTGCCAGCAGTGAATATAGACACCTACTGCTAGCCAAAAACATTCAGTACTTC. Its protein is CASSEYRHLLLAKNIQYF.

The chain uses TRBV3-1 and TRBJ2-5; 8 bases line up with TRBD1. The V gene's germline CDR1 is LGHDT and CDR2 YNNKEL (reference sequence). V trimming: 2 bases; J trimming: 4 bases; junction bases outside the gene matches: 9. This CDR3 spans 16 amino acids. CDR3 amino acids: CASSQTLQGAGETQYF. The DNA for the CDR3 is TGTGCCAGCAGCCAAACCCTGCAGGGGGCGGGAGAGACCCAGTACTTC.

This clonotype was recorded many times. The J gene is TRBJ1-1, the V gene TRBV30; no reliable D call. V lost 5 bases and J lost 4, with 14 bases in between. Germline CDR1 is GTSNPN and CDR2 is SVGIG (reference sequence). The length of the CDR3 is 13 residues. The CDR3 DNA reads as TGTGCCTGGGCCTTTCGGGGAGGCACTGAAGCTTTCTTT. Amino acids: CAWAFRGGTEAFF.

V gene TRBV20-1 combines with J gene TRBJ2-2; TRBD1 aligns across 7 bases. Trimming cost V 3 bases and J 5 bases; bases outside gene matches: 9. This CDR3 is built from 15 residues. Germline V gives CDR1 DFQATT, CDR2 SNEGSKA (reference sequence). This chain's CDR3 is CSASPGTEGTGELFF. The CDR3 DNA follows: TGCAGTGCTAGCCCTGGGACAGAGGGGACCGGGGAGCTGTTTTTT.

This clonotype was detected only a few times. This chain connects TRBV6-2 or TRBV6-3 to TRBJ2-4; a weak D match, TRBD1 (6 bases). The CDR3 runs 14 residues. Germline V gene sequence: CDR1 MNHEY, CDR2 SVGEGT. V was trimmed by 9 bases and J by 8 bases, leaving 20 bases between them. As DNA, the CDR3 is TGTGCCAGGGGGGTGGGGGCTCCCCAGGACATTCAGTACTTC. It encodes CARGVGAPQDIQYF.

This clonotype was observed at least ten times. J is TRBJ2-2 and V is TRBV13, with D perhaps TRBD2 (5 bases). The V gene lost 4 bases and the J gene lost 1 base, with 10 bases spanning the gap. CDR1 PRHDT and CDR2 FYEKMQ come from the germline V gene (reference sequence). The CDR3 consists of 15 residues. CDR3 sequence (DNA): TGTGCCAGCAGCTCCCAGGACTTGAACACCGGGGAGCTGTTTTTT. Protein: CASSSQDLNTGELFF. Based on the CDR3 plus reference TRBV13 and TRBJ2-2, the full variable domain is AAGVIQSPRHLIKEKRETATLKCYPIPRHDTVYWYQQGPGQDPQFLISFYEKMQSDKGSIPDRFSAQQFSDYHSELNMSSLELGDSALYFCASSSQDLNTGELFFGEGSRLTVL.